A selection of T cell receptor beta chains follows, all from one sample in a study of T cell repertoires in cytomegalovirus infection. MiXCR was run by TCRdb on the reads, yielding one entry per CDR3 protein. The sample yields about 160,000 distinct CDR3 sequences, about a fifth seen once. No antigen has been identified for these receptors. Sample: CD8+ T cells from cultured PBMCs, taken from culture after CMV antigen stimulation. These receptors came from a human donor in good health (CMV status not recorded). Some clones in this sample may be carry-over from other donors' samples. Both conserved end residues are part of each CDR3. Fields, in order: clone size, V gene, CDR3 length, J gene, CDR3 protein. Clone size is stated in some rows and not others, as once, few, many or a class when expanded.

few,TRBV4-1,14,TRBJ1-5,CASSETQVREPQHF
few,TRBV7-8,14,TRBJ2-2,CASSLWDIDGELFF
.,TRBV6-6,15,TRBJ2-3,CASRGTDSSTDTQYF
few,TRBV7-2,12,TRBJ2-1,CASSYRSNEQFF
.,TRBV27,10,TRBJ1-1,CASGNTEAFF
once,TRBV11-3,13,TRBJ2-2,CASSPLGTGELFF
.,TRBV2,10,TRBJ1-1,CASPRIGAFF
.,TRBV12-3/TRBV12-4,16,TRBJ1-1,CASSLLPSLLGPEAFF
.,TRBV6-2/TRBV6-3,14,TRBJ2-7,CASSYSSSGDEQYF
.,TRBV11-1,15,TRBJ1-1,CASSFDQGGNTEAFF
many,TRBV11-3,15,TRBJ1-2,CASTPSPQGSYGYTF
.,TRBV27,13,TRBJ2-7,CASSINRAGEQYF
.,TRBV4-1,14,TRBJ1-2,CASSQEVPLYGYTF
few,TRBV4-3,14,TRBJ1-1,CASSQDQGNTEAFF
few,TRBV6-2/TRBV6-3,12,TRBJ1-1,CASTTGQDGAFF
.,TRBV5-5,16,TRBJ2-5,CASSLDRGISRETQYF
.,TRBV7-9,16,TRBJ2-1,CASSLTGSGAYNEQFF
few,TRBV9,12,TRBJ1-1,CASSGPGQEAFF
.,TRBV7-9,12,TRBJ1-1,CASSLWSTEAFF
.,TRBV4-1,15,TRBJ2-7,CASSQEDSSSYEQYF
few,TRBV6-2/TRBV6-3,16,TRBJ2-1,CASSWAPGLADNEQFF
.,TRBV2,15,TRBJ2-7,CASSEAASDLYEQYF
few,TRBV7-2,13,TRBJ1-2,CASSSDRGEGYTF
few,TRBV25-1,15,TRBJ2-5,CASSRSVGYQETQYF
.,TRBV27,12,TRBJ1-2,CASYTGSLGYTF
few,TRBV7-9,12,TRBJ1-1,CASSLAFSEAFF
few,TRBV27,14,TRBJ1-2,CASRHTGLNYGYTF
few,TRBV7-2,17,TRBJ1-6,CASSQEGEGINNSPLHF
.,TRBV28,15,TRBJ1-1,CASRWTGGKVTEAFF
.,TRBV4-1,15,TRBJ1-4,CASSQGTATNEKLFF
few,TRBV7-6,13,TRBJ1-1,CASSLSGTAEAFF
few,TRBV9,15,TRBJ2-7,CASSVGGGPLYEQYF
few,TRBV12-3/TRBV12-4,14,TRBJ1-1,CASSDRGKNTEAFF
.,TRBV7-9,19,TRBJ1-3,CASSPQRVLVGGSGNTIYF
.,TRBV4-3,14,TRBJ2-7,CASSLVISSYEQYF
few,TRBV7-9,14,TRBJ2-1,CASSFGQSDNEQFF
.,TRBV20-1,15,TRBJ2-5,CSARSLAGSQETQYF
.,TRBV30,17,TRBJ2-4,CAWSSPAGTEDKNIQYF
few,TRBV7-2,15,TRBJ1-1,CASIKRDRERSEAFF
.,TRBV7-2,17,TRBJ2-1,CASSSPRQGITVGEQFF
many,TRBV19,17,TRBJ1-6,CASRSDSFSSYNSPLHF
few,TRBV20-1,15,TRBJ2-2,CSARDFREATGELFF
few,TRBV7-2,17,TRBJ1-6,CASSPSRAGTGNSPLHF
few,TRBV4-1,20,TRBJ2-1,CASSQELSIGTEYTYNEQFF
.,TRBV7-6,13,TRBJ1-1,CASTETGGTEAFF
few,TRBV29-1,12,TRBJ1-2,CSVEGRTYGYTF
few,TRBV19,15,TRBJ2-2,CASISGGGNTGELFF
.,TRBV18,14,TRBJ2-5,CASSPPTSTETQYF
few,TRBV7-8,16,TRBJ1-6,CASSRMTSGGNSPLHF
.,TRBV5-4,14,TRBJ1-2,CASGTTGGSYGYTF
few,TRBV7-8,16,TRBJ2-3,CASSLDRGHLTDTQYF
.,TRBV30,15,TRBJ2-7,CAWSVGQGGYYEQYF
.,TRBV12-3/TRBV12-4,14,TRBJ2-7,CATLGTQRPYEQYF